The sequence of this T cell receptor (beta chain) was determined in a study of chemoradiotherapy in HPV16-positive cancers. Measured with immunoSEQ multiplex PCR; TCRdb has only the in-frame clones, and not every one. The sample shows 10,000 to 11,000 clones, 65% to 70% of them seen only once. Trimming cost V 0 bases and J 3 bases, with 12 bases left between them. Germline V gene sequence: CDR1 SGHKS, CDR2 YYEKEE (reference sequence). This CDR3 region has 15 residues. This chain joins TRBV5-5 and TRBJ1-1; perhaps TRBD1 as D (5 bases). Sampling was carried out from a patient who underwent chemoradiotherapy. The sequence came from a human donor with HPV-associated anogenital cancer. The CDR3 sequence is CASSLGGTGYTEAFF. Written as DNA, the CDR3 is TGTGCCAGCAGCTTGGGTGGGACGGGATACACTGAAGCTTTCTTT.